The 30 T cell receptor beta chains listed next were all sequenced from one sample in a study of CD8+CD57+ T cells in acquired aplastic anemia. The use of genomic DNA as template underpinned the TCR beta VDJ and CDR3 profiling. MiXCR was run by TCRdb on the reads, yielding one entry per CDR3 protein. The data show about 180,000 distinct CDR3 sequences, less than 55% seen once. What was sequenced was sorted CD4+, CD8+, or CD8+CD57+ T cells (not recorded which) from PBMCs. The receptors shown here come from a human donor in good health.

The chain is built from TRBV5-1 and TRBJ2-7, with TRBD2 identical over 9 bases. The germline CDR1 and CDR2 sequences are SGHRS and YFSETQ. This CDR3 spans 14 amino acids. The V segment lost 4 bases and the J segment 5 bases; nucleotides outside the gene matches: 7. The CDR3 loop is CASSRSGRNDEQYF. For the CDR3, the DNA is TGCGCCAGCAGCCGGAGCGGGAGGAACGACGAGCAGTACTTC. Based on the CDR3 plus reference TRBV5-1 and TRBJ2-7, the full variable domain is KAGVTQTPRYLIKTRGQQVTLSCSPISGHRSVSWYQQTPGQGLQFLFEYFSETQRNKGNFPGRFSGRQFSNSRSEMNVSTLELGDSALYLCASSRSGRNDEQYFGPGTRLTVT.

This clonotype was counted many times. The chain combines TRBV29-1 with TRBJ2-7; D possibly corresponds to TRBD1 (5 bases). The V end lost 7 bases, the J end lost 10 bases, and 17 bases lay between the germline ends. This CDR3 contains 11 residues. Germline lookup yields CDR1 SQVTM and CDR2 ANQGSEA. The CDR3 region is CSATWQGPQYF. As DNA, the CDR3 is TGCAGCGCTACGTGGCAGGGCCCTCAGTACTTC.

The V gene is TRBV28, the J gene TRBJ2-7, with TRBD1 matching over 10 bases. V shed 5 bases and J 0 bases; nucleotides not matched to a gene: 7. The length of the CDR3 is 16 residues. Germline V gives CDR1 MDHEN, CDR2 SYDVKM. CDR3 region: CASSLGTGASSYEQYF. CDR3 in DNA: TGTGCCAGCAGTCTCGGGACAGGGGCTTCCTCCTACGAGCAGTACTTC.

This chain uses TRBV4-1 with TRBJ1-4, with no clear D. Looked up from germline, CDR1 is MGHRA and CDR2 is YSYEKL. The V gene lost 1 base and the J gene lost 8 bases, with 14 bases spanning the gap. CDR3 length: 15 amino acids. The CDR3 DNA reads TGCGCCAGCAGCCAAGCGGACCGGCATCGGGAAAAACTGTTTTTT. It encodes CASSQADRHREKLFF.

The chain recombines TRBV25-1 with TRBJ1-6; 10 bases align to TRBD1. V lost 1 base to trimming and J lost 10 bases; unmatched junction nucleotides: 7. Germline V gives CDR1 MGHDK, CDR2 SYGVNS. The CDR3 has 16 amino acids. CDR3 residues: CASSESQWDRGSPLHF. The CDR3 coding sequence is TGTGCCAGCAGTGAATCGCAGTGGGACAGGGGATCACCCCTCCACTTT.

The chain joins TRBV7-2 to TRBJ1-1; D possibly corresponds to TRBD1 (5 bases). V lost 3 bases and J lost 6, with 14 bases in between. The CDR3 totals 14 residues. Germline CDR1 SGHTA, CDR2 FQGNSA. As DNA, the CDR3 is TGTGCCAGCAGCTTGAGGGGCCGGTGGTCTGAAGCTTTCTTT. This translates into CASSLRGRWSEAFF.

This clonotype was seen a few times. CDR3 sequence (DNA): TGTGCCACCAGCAGGATCGGGGATAGCTATGGCTACACCTTC. Protein sequence: CATSRIGDSYGYTF. The rearrangement links TRBV15 to TRBJ1-2; D remains ambiguous. CDR1 and CDR2 (germline): LNHNV, YYDKDF (reference sequence). V was trimmed by 3 bases and J by 4 bases, leaving 12 bases between them. There are 14 residues in the CDR3.

There are many counts of this clonotype. The chain joins TRBV7-9 to TRBJ1-3; no clear D gene. Trimming removed 5 bases at V and 1 base at J, with 12 bases between. Germline V CDR1 and CDR2: SEHNR, FQNEAQ (reference sequence). This CDR3 contains 15 residues. DNA for the CDR3: TGTGCCAGCAGCCCCCGATTGAGATCTGGAAACACCATATATTTT. Translation: CASSPRLRSGNTIYF.

The chain is built from TRBV5-1 and TRBJ2-7, with D perhaps given as TRBD1 or TRBD2 (5 bases each). This CDR3 is 14 amino acids long. Per germline, CDR1 SGHRS and CDR2 YFSETQ. Trimming pared 0 bases from V and 5 bases from J, leaving 12 bases between. DNA for the CDR3: TGCGCCAGCAGCTTGGCCGGGGCTGGGGACGAGCAGTACTTC. Its translation: CASSLAGAGDEQYF.

J is TRBJ2-1 and V is TRBV30; D is perhaps TRBD1 (5 bases). Germline V gives CDR1 GTSNPN, CDR2 SVGIG (reference sequence). V was trimmed by 3 bases and J by 0 bases, leaving 15 bases between them. The CDR3 sequence is 16 residues long. CDR3 in amino acids: CAWRGRRLSSYNEQFF. The CDR3 DNA reads TGTGCCTGGAGGGGGCGGCGCCTTAGCTCCTACAATGAGCAGTTCTTC.

The chain has TRBV7-6 and TRBJ1-6, with 7 positions matching TRBD1. The CDR3 sequence is 13 residues long. J was trimmed by 10 bases and V by 5 bases; bases with no gene match: 5. Germline CDR1 is SGHVS and CDR2 is FNYEAQ. CDR3 sequence: CASSQGGVSPLHF. The DNA of the CDR3 is TGTGCCAGCAGCCAGGGGGGTGTGTCACCCCTCCACTTT.

This clonotype was observed at least ten times. This rearrangement joins TRBV20-1 to TRBJ2-7, with TRBD1 matching over 7 bases. Trimming removed 2 bases from V and 5 bases from J; junction bases left unmatched: 12. The length of the CDR3 is 15 residues. Germline V gene sequence: CDR1 DFQATT, CDR2 SNEGSKA (reference sequence). The CDR3 is CSARWEDRARHEQYF. The CDR3, as DNA: TGCAGTGCTAGATGGGAAGACAGGGCTCGACACGAGCAGTACTTC.

V and J are TRBV24-1 and TRBJ2-5; 9 bases match TRBD2. The CDR3 has 16 amino acids. Trimming cost V 1 base and J 6 bases; bases outside gene matches: 8. CDR1 is KGHDR and CDR2 is SFDVKD in the germline V gene. CDR3 sequence (DNA): TGTGCCACCAGTGATTTCGGGTCTAGCGGGGTGAAGACCCAGTACTTC. It is translated as CATSDFGSSGVKTQYF.

This chain uses TRBV19 with TRBJ1-1; D gene unclear. V lost 3 bases and J 1 base, leaving 9 bases between the germline ends. CDR3 length equals 14 residues. CDR1 and CDR2 from the germline V gene are LNHDA and SQIVND (reference sequence). CDR3 region: CASSMDGENTEAFF. In DNA, the CDR3 is TGTGCCAGTAGTATGGATGGGGAGAACACTGAAGCTTTCTTT.

As concerns this clonotype: A clone one base away is much larger, so this may be a read error. The chain employs TRBV11-1 and TRBJ2-4; TRBD2 is a possible D gene (7 bases). From germline, CDR1 is SGHAT and CDR2 FQDESV (reference sequence). This CDR3 is 16 amino acids long. The CDR3 sequence is CASNFAGAAAKNVQYF. CDR3 in DNA: TGTGCCAGCAACTTCGCGGGGGCCGCAGCCAAAAACGTTCAGTACTTC.

This clonotype appeared many times. The V call is TRBV20-1, the J call TRBJ2-1, with unresolved D. V lost 1 base to trimming and J lost 4 bases, with 11 bases between them. The CDR3 covers 14 residues. Germline V gene lookup returns CDR1 DFQATT and CDR2 SNEGSKA (reference sequence). This CDR3 reads CSARGLSEYNEQFF. CDR3 sequence (DNA): TGCAGTGCTAGAGGGCTATCGGAGTACAATGAGCAGTTCTTC.

In its sample, this clonotype was seen many times. The chain has TRBV7-9 and TRBJ2-5; 16 bases fit TRBD2. The CDR3 runs to 17 residues. V shed 4 bases and J 5 bases; nucleotides not matched to a gene: 7. The germline CDR1 and CDR2 sequences are SEHNR and FQNEAQ (reference sequence). The CDR3 loop reads CASSSGTSGRAVETQYF. Written as DNA, the CDR3 is TGTGCCAGCAGCTCAGGGACTAGCGGGAGGGCAGTGGAGACCCAGTACTTC.

The sample holds many counts of this clonotype. The DNA for the CDR3 is TGCGCCAGCAGCTTGGAGGGGGGATCTTGGAACGAGCAGTACTTC. As protein: CASSLEGGSWNEQYF. The V and J genes are TRBV5-1 and TRBJ2-7, with D perhaps matching TRBD1 or TRBD2 (6 bases each). This CDR3 comprises 15 residues. Trimming pared 0 bases from V and 5 bases from J, leaving 15 bases between. Germline CDR1 SGHRS, CDR2 YFSETQ.

The rearrangement links TRBV2 to TRBJ2-2; 7 bases fit TRBD1. The ends lost 6 bases at V and 2 bases at J; junction bases unmatched: 3. There are 14 residues in the CDR3. Germline V gene sequence: CDR1 SNHLY, CDR2 FYNNEI. The CDR3 DNA reads TGTGCCAGCAGGAGACAGGGAAACACCGGGGAGCTGTTTTTT. Residues: CASRRQGNTGELFF. The whole variable domain, remainder taken from reference TRBV2 and TRBJ2-2, is EPEVTQTPSHQVTQMGQEVILRCVPISNHLYFYWYRQILGQKVEFLVSFYNNEISEKSEIFDDQFSVERPDGSNFTLKIRSTKLEDSAMYFCASRRQGNTGELFFGEGSRLTVL.

This clonotype was picked up many times. The chain recombines TRBV6-2 or TRBV6-3 with TRBJ1-2; 8 bases map to TRBD1. Germline V gene data show CDR1 as MNHEY and CDR2 as SVGEGT. The V and J ends lost 7 bases and 3 bases, in that order; junction bases with no gene match: 4. The CDR3 loop spans 13 amino acids. CDR3 in amino acids: CASTETGDYGYTF. CDR3 sequence (DNA): TGTGCCAGCACCGAGACAGGGGACTATGGCTACACCTTC.

The V gene is TRBV20-1, the J gene TRBJ1-4; 7 bases align to TRBD1. V trimming: 0 bases; J trimming: 5 bases; junction bases outside the gene matches: 6. CDR1 and CDR2 (germline): DFQATT, SNEGSKA (reference sequence). The CDR3 consists of 15 residues. CDR3 protein: CSARDAGTANEKLFF. The CDR3 DNA reads as TGCAGTGCTAGAGATGCGGGGACAGCGAATGAAAAACTGTTTTTT.

This chain uses TRBV24-1 with TRBJ2-5, with D possibly TRBD2 on 6 matching bases. V gave up 3 bases and J gave up 1 base, with 11 bases separating them. Germline loops: CDR1 KGHDR, CDR2 SFDVKD. The CDR3 extends over 15 amino acids. CDR3 sequence: CATSDPQGLQETQYF. DNA of the CDR3: TGTGCCACCAGTGATCCCCAGGGACTCCAAGAGACCCAGTACTTC.

The chain is built from TRBV15 and TRBJ2-1; D not resolved. The CDR3 runs to 15 residues. V was cut by 0 bases and J by 2 bases, with 8 bases left in between. Germline assignment: CDR1 LNHNV and CDR2 YYDKDF (reference sequence). CDR3 in amino acids: CATSRDLGTYNEQFF. In DNA, the CDR3 is TGTGCCACCAGCAGAGACCTAGGGACCTACAATGAGCAGTTCTTC.

The chain uses TRBV19 and TRBJ2-7; D is unresolved. CDR3 size: 12 residues. V was shortened by 8 bases and J by 3 bases, with 11 bases between the two germline ends. Germline values: CDR1 LNHDA, CDR2 SQIVND (reference sequence). The CDR3 nucleotides are TGTGCCAGTGGGATCCCTCACTACGAGCAGTACTTC. Translated, it gives CASGIPHYEQYF.

This clonotype was seen repeatedly, ten times or more. The chain couples TRBV6-1 to TRBJ1-4, with TRBD1 identical over 8 bases. CDR3 length equals 15 residues. Unmatched junction bases numbered 10, after V lost 5 bases and J lost 8 bases. Germline-derived CDR1 and CDR2 are MNHNS and SASEGT. The CDR3 spells CASSRTGQGWEKLFF. CDR3 coding DNA: TGTGCCAGCAGTCGTACCGGACAGGGTTGGGAAAAACTGTTTTTT.

This clonotype occurred a few times. A junction boundary mismatches the germline segment, possibly from a read error. The chain joins TRBV20-1 to TRBJ1-1; no reliable D call. The CDR3 loop spans 11 amino acids. CDR1 and CDR2 from the germline V gene are DFQATT and SNEGSKA (reference sequence). Written as DNA, the CDR3 is TGCAGTGCTAGAGATGAACTCGATGCCCCTTTT. Its translation: CSARDELDAPF.

Comments on this clonotype: One end of the junction is discordant with germline, which a read error may explain. This chain joins TRBV7-2 and TRBJ1-1; 7 nucleotides line up with TRBD1. Germline V gene sequence: CDR1 SGHTA, CDR2 FQGNSA. The CDR3 contains 14 residues. The CDR3 region is CASSSTGMNTEAFF. DNA of the CDR3: TGTGCCAGCAGCTCGACAGGGATGAACACTGAAGCCTTCTTT.

This clonotype appeared many times. The chain carries TRBV5-1 and TRBJ2-3; D is unclear. V was clipped by 7 bases and J by 1 base, with 13 bases between them. The CDR3 spans 14 residues. CDR1 is SGHRS, CDR2 YFSETQ, per germline. As DNA, the CDR3 is TGCGCCAGCGGAAAGACGGGCCGCACAGATACGCAGTATTTT. This encodes CASGKTGRTDTQYF. The whole variable domain, filled in from reference TRBV5-1 and TRBJ2-3, reads KAGVTQTPRYLIKTRGQQVTLSCSPISGHRSVSWYQQTPGQGLQFLFEYFSETQRNKGNFPGRFSGRQFSNSRSEMNVSTLELGDSALYLCASGKTGRTDTQYFGPGTRLTVL.

V is TRBV24-1 and J is TRBJ1-4; no definite D call. Germline CDR1 and CDR2: KGHDR and SFDVKD. The CDR3 is 16 residues long. Trimming shortened V by 3 bases and J by 0 bases, and 10 bases separated the two germline ends. The CDR3, as DNA: TGTGCCACCAGTGATCAAAAATTTGCAACTAATGAAAAACTGTTTTTT. It translates to CATSDQKFATNEKLFF.

This chain joins TRBV29-1 and TRBJ2-5; 14 bases are shared with TRBD2. Germline values: CDR1 SQVTM, CDR2 ANQGSEA. The CDR3 totals 15 residues. Germline trimming cut 7 bases from V and 1 base from J; bases unmatched to any gene: 5. This CDR3 reads CSGGTSGSSQETQYF. The CDR3 bases are TGCAGCGGGGGGACTAGCGGGAGTTCCCAAGAGACCCAGTACTTC.